Below, one T cell receptor (beta chain) is given with its context. In assigning cohorts, the study relied on participant-reported clinical history. V lost 6 bases, J lost 1 base, and 1 base stayed unmatched. There are 13 residues in the CDR3. Germline CDR1 reads ENHRY; CDR2 reads SYGVKD. This specimen belongs to a study of blood T cell repertoires in COVID-19. Overall study context: PBMCs, B-cell-depleted T cells, or T cells provided the cDNA or gDNA that made up the material.

Here immunoSEQ multiplex PCR was the method, and the copy in TCRdb shows in-frame clones only, minus some. The top ten clones hold 1% of a sample with 300,000 to 400,000 clones, more than 80% of them seen once. The TCR was taken from a man younger than 35 who had recovered from COVID-19. The chain is built from TRBV10-3 and TRBJ2-3; 7 bases fit TRBD2. Sequencing was done on a sample of PBMCs or T cells enriched from blood (not recorded which). CDR3 sequence reads: CAISAGGTDTQYF. The CDR3 nucleotides are TGTGCCATCAGCGCGGGAGGCACAGATACGCAGTATTTT.